This T cell receptor beta chain was found in a study of technical replicates of blood from a handful of donors (TCRdb year 2017). In the case of this clone: No cognate antigen has been identified for it. One base away there is no much larger clone; base qualities are not given.

According to the germline V gene, CDR1 reads MDHEN and CDR2 reads SYDVKM. Inclusive of the bounding cysteine and phenylalanine, the CDR3 is 16 residues long. Here the CDR3 DNA is all that survives: 48 bases in frame from base 1. Clipping removes 5 bases from V and 2 bases from J, with 7 as the unmatched junction base count. The library was produced with the immunoSEQ multiplex PCR assay. The immuneACCESS repertoire file appears here via TCRdb, limited to in-frame rearrangements. These files lack a portion of the clones; in checked studies, under half of the deficit traces to unresolved V genes, and the cause of the others is not known. The sample profile shows 65,000 to 85,000 clones; 93% of them were found once. In total, the top ten clones hold around 0.38% of the sample.

Sample: T cells isolated from PBMCs. The clonotype originates from a human donor in good health. The V and J segments used are TRBV28 and TRBJ2-5; a stretch of 11 junction bases matches TRBD2. The DNA is TGTGCCAGCAGTCCTACTAGCGGGGGAAATCAAGAGACCCAGTACTTC. This codes for CASSPTSGGNQETQYF.